This T cell receptor beta chain was recorded in a study of OX40 agonist ivuxolimab in advanced cancers. Overall study context: Earlier anti-PD-1, anti-PD-L1 or anti-CTLA-4 therapy was permitted; over 35% had received some. Study outcomes and limitations: Expanded clones tended on average to be more numerous among CD8+ T cells than CD4+. CD4+ and CD8+ blood T cells expanded clonally by week 6 at 0.1 to 3.0 mg/kg. Among expanded peripheral T cells, antigen specificity went undetermined.

V was trimmed by 6 bases and J by 7 bases, leaving 4 bases between them. The CDR3 is 10 residues long. Libraries were prepared by immunoSEQ multiplex PCR; TCRdb keeps only in-frame clonotypes and omits some of them. The table records tens of thousands of clones, around 83% of them present only once. Turning to this clone: Its target is unknown.

The clonotype originates from an adult with an advanced solid tumor such as melanoma, head and neck, liver or kidney cancer. The rearrangement joins TRBV23-1 to TRBJ1-5; D call uncertain. TRBV23-1 is an open reading frame whose function is uncertain. Sequencing was performed on CD4+ or CD8+ T cells sorted from blood, taken in a trial of the OX40 agonist ivuxolimab. The CDR3 DNA reads TGCGCCAGCAGCGGGCAGCCCCAGCATTTT. It encodes CASSGQPQHF.